This T cell receptor beta chain was recovered during a study of control samples from healthy donors and cancer patients. The CDR3 sequence is 16 residues long. V dropped 1 base and J dropped 7; count of bases not matched to a gene: 7. Germline V gene lookup returns CDR1 MNHEY and CDR2 SMNVEV (reference sequence). Sequenced by immunoSEQ multiplex PCR; TCRdb stores in-frame clones only, minus some. The data contain over 75,000 clones, 82% of them singletons. V is TRBV27 and J is TRBJ1-5, with 10 positions matching TRBD1. This receptor was taken from a man aged 60 to 69 in good health. Sequenced input: blood. The CDR3 loop is CASSLYMGQGNQPQHF. DNA for the CDR3: TGTGCCAGCAGTTTATACATGGGACAGGGGAACCAGCCCCAGCATTTT.